This T cell receptor (beta chain) was found in a study of CD4 T cells in relation to SARS-CoV-2 and coronaviruses (TCRdb year 2021). Study-wide context: The full convalescent cohort of around eleven patients had a median age of about 40 years, ranging from roughly 21 to 75 years. The roughly 12 convalescent patients included 8 males and 4 females; two subjects were Hispanic. Shared crossreactive spike epitopes were mapped to their HLA restriction using patient-derived lymphoblastoid cell lines. The study assessed, at the TCR clonotype level, memory CD4+ T cell crossreactivity between SARS-CoV-2 and common cold coronavirus spike proteins. The Adaptive Biotechnologies TCR-sequencing kit was used to sequence samples from a few pre-COVID donors and the naive versus memory experiments, whereas other data were Illumina-based. A different TCR-beta assay, based on Illumina, was used to sequence expansion assays from other donors in the study. Overall results and qualifications from the work: Roughly 64% of donors had memory CD4+ clonotypes that crossrecognized SARS-CoV-2 and at least one common cold coronavirus spike. Significantly weaker SARS-CoV-2-driven expansion was shown by crossreactive clones than by monoreactive clones, consistent with antigenic imprinting. The study was limited by small numbers of patients and tested TCRs. No donor contributed both pre-pandemic and post-infection samples, which limited tracing the source of pre-existing responses. Because the crossreactivity analysis focused on spike protein, crossreactivity against other viral proteins was not assessed. Naive versus memory sequencing indicated the assay detects memory recall responses rather than primary responses primed during culture.

Notes on this clone: Its target antigen remains unknown. Base quality data are lacking; no much larger clone is found one base away.

DNA from uncultured naive and memory CD4+ T cells underwent immunoSEQ TCR-beta sequencing at deep resolution. Regarding the original processing steps: Preprocessing removed nonproductive sequences and CDR3s not starting with C, not ending with F or W, or shorter than 7 amino acids. Cultured and uncultured naive and memory CD4+ repertoires were searched for previously identified spike- and CEF-reactive CDR3s. CDR3 homology was quantified as pairwise Levenshtein distance, calculated with the stringdist R package after three terminal residues were trimmed from each end. TCRdb holds this immuneACCESS table with in-frame rearrangements only. Some clones are missing; in checked studies, unresolved V genes explain under half, and the rest has no known cause. That table furnishes V, J and clone size, whereas the DNA furnished D and trimming. The sample records about 56,000 clones, roughly 94% of which are singletons. The ten largest make up about 0.4% of the sample.

Naive and memory CD4+ T cells were separated from cryopreserved PBMCs by first enriching for CD4 and then performing EasySep naive CD4+ T cell enrichment. PBMCs were isolated from leukapheresis product or whole blood by Ficoll-Paque PLUS gradient centrifugation. PBMCs were either cryopreserved at -140°C or used fresh in the expansion assay. The QIAamp Micro DNA Kit was used to extract genomic DNA from the CD4+ T cells. The sequence was obtained from an adult with COVID-19. Material for sequencing was naive CD4+ T cells from PBMCs. In light of the paper, this sample's cell subset or site label describes: naive CD4+ T cells isolated by negative enrichment.

The nucleotide sequence reads as follows: TGTGCCAGCAGCCCCCAGGGTACAGATACGCAGTATTTT. Translated, it gives CASSPQGTDTQYF. The chain uses TRBV7-2 and TRBJ2-3, with a tentative D gene TRBD1 over 5 matching bases. Taken from the germline V gene, the CDR1 and CDR2 loops are SGHTA and FQGNSA. Between the V and J ends, shortened by 5 bases and 3 bases respectively, the junction contains 9 bases. The CDR3, from cysteine to phenylalanine, totals 13 residues. Only CDR3 DNA remains: 39 bases, in frame from the first base.